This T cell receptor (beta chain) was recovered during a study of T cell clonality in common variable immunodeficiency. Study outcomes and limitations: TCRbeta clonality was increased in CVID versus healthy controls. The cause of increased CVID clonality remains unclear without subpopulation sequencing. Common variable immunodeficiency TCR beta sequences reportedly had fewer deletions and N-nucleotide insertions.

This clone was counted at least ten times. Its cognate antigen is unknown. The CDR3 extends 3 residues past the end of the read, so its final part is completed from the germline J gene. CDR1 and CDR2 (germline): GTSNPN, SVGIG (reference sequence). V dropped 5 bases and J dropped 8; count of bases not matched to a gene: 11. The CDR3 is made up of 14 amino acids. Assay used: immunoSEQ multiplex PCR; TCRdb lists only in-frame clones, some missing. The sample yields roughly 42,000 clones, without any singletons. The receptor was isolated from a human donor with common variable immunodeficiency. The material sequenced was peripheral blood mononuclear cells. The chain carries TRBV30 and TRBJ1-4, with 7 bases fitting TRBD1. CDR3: CAWEVDRVGEKLFF. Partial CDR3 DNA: TGTGCCTGGGAAGTTGACAGGGTGGGGGAAAAA. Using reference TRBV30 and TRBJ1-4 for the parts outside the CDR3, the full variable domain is SQTIHQWPATLVQPVGSPLSLECTVEGTSNPNLYWYRQAAGRGLQLLFYSVGIGQISSEVPQNLSASRPQDRQFILSSKKLLLSDSGFYLCAWEVDRVGEKLFFGSGTQLSVL.